The clone carrying this TCR beta chain was counted many times. What it binds is unknown. The genomic DNA TCR beta CDR3 region underwent two rounds of multiplex PCR. Amplification in first-round PCR relied on primers specific to each TRBV and TRBJ gene. TCRdb reprocessed the multiplex PCR reads with MiXCR, giving one entry per CDR3 protein. The sample includes some 27,000 distinct CDR3 sequences, about 41% seen only once; the top ten take 32%. The CDR3 spans 15 residues. The V segment lost 3 bases and the J segment 5 bases; nucleotides outside the gene matches: 5. The germline V gene encodes CDR1 SGHTA and CDR2 FQGNSA. This entry is derived from a study of prognosis after radiotherapy for stage I lung cancer. Study information: In several patients, distant metastases developed after radiotherapy (median approximately 7 months), whereas roughly 16 patients showed no significant progression.

Study-level results: Reportedly, the usage of TRBV and TRBJ genes was not the same in patients with and without metastases. Patients who went on to get distant metastases had lower Shannon entropy after stereotactic body radiation therapy.

Sequencing used PBMCs, obtained before or after stereotactic body radiation therapy (not recorded which). V gene TRBV7-2 combines with J gene TRBJ2-1; TRBD2 agrees at 9 bases. This receptor was taken from a donor of 50 years or more with non-small cell lung cancer. Here the CDR3 reads CASSLAGGPNNEQFF. The CDR3 DNA sequence: TGTGCCAGCAGCTTGGCGGGAGGGCCGAACAATGAGCAGTTCTTC.